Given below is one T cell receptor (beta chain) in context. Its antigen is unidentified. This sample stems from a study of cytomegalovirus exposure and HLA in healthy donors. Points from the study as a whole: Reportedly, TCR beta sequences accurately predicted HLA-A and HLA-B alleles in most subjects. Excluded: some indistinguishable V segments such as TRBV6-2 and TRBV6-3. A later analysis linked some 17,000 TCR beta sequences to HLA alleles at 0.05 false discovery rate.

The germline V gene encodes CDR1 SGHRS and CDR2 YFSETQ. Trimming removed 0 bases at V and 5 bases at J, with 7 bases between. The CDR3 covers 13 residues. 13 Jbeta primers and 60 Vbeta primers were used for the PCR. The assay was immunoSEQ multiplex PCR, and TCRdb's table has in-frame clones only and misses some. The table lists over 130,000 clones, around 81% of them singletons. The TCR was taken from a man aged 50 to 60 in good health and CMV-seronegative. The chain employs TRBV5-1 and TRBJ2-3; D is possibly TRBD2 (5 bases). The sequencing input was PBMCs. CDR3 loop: CASSLAREDTQYF. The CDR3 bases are TGCGCCAGCAGCTTGGCCCGGGAAGATACGCAGTATTTT.